These T cell receptor beta chains were read from a single sample in a study of T cell repertoires in aging, cancer and after chemotherapy. TCRdb re-called the multiplex PCR reads with MiXCR, one entry per CDR3 protein. The data hold some 2,500 distinct CDR3 sequences, with 34% observed a single time. The specimen was blood. All receptors come from a human donor with a solid tumor. Both conserved end residues are trimmed from each CDR3.

>TRBJ1-2|TRBV19
ASSTGTATNYGYT
>TRBJ2-3|TRBV20-1
SGTAGTDTQY
>TRBJ2-1|TRBV7-6
ASRLGPYNEQF
>TRBJ1-6|TRBV5-1
ASSLEVGDNSPLH
>TRBJ2-3|TRBV20-1
SASTGLAGNVDTQY
>TRBJ1-2|TRBV28
ASRPGLTYGYT
>TRBJ2-5|TRBV6-5
ASSQYGTGALRKETQY
>TRBJ2-1|TRBV7-2
ASSVQGQSYNEQF
>TRBJ2-3|TRBV7-6
ASSLEGGQDTQY
>TRBJ2-3|TRBV5-1
ASSLGAADTQY
>TRBJ1-4|TRBV20-1
SARREYEKLF
>TRBJ2-7|TRBV20-1
SARHGNYEQY
>TRBJ2-5|TRBV7-6
ASSFAAGSETQY
>TRBJ2-5|TRBV10-3
AISERALAGVQETQY
>TRBJ2-3|TRBV12-3/TRBV12-4
ASSLGLAGGWDTQY
>TRBJ2-5|TRBV7-2
ASRLDRGSLRAQY
>TRBJ2-5|TRBV7-2
ASSLGRLAGQETQY
>TRBJ2-3|TRBV20-1
SARAGAGGGGDTQY
>TRBJ1-2|TRBV10-3
AISESRSRGYT
>TRBJ1-2|TRBV20-1
SAPPDRAYGYT
>TRBJ2-5|TRBV30
AWSVSPGGVETQY
>TRBJ2-5|TRBV7-2
ASSQSDGGETQY
>TRBJ1-1|TRBV12-3/TRBV12-4
ASSQQGGDTEAF
>TRBJ2-7|TRBV5-1
ASSPAQGSNEQY
>TRBJ2-1|TRBV20-1
RVLGQGLGNEQF
>TRBJ1-3|TRBV12-3/TRBV12-4
ASSPTSSGNTIY
>TRBJ2-7|TRBV9
ASSVESWSGAHEQY
>TRBJ2-7|TRBV29-1
SVAHTYSYEQY
>TRBJ1-5|TRBV20-1
SALGQGAQPQH
>TRBJ1-1|TRBV7-9
ASSLNIEAF
>TRBJ2-3|TRBV6-5
ASRSGPGLLTDTQY
>TRBJ2-3|TRBV5-6
ASTSLSDTQY
>TRBJ1-4|TRBV7-6
ASSLAPDSFEKLF
>TRBJ1-1|TRBV12-3/TRBV12-4
ASSLVAFPQEAF
>TRBJ2-2|TRBV10-1
ASSESTSTNTGELF
>TRBJ1-1|TRBV5-6
ASSPLGTVNTEAF
>TRBJ1-2|TRBV18
ASSNREGPYGYT
>TRBJ1-1|TRBV12-3/TRBV12-4
ASSPTGVNTEAF
>TRBJ2-2|TRBV20-1
SARTGGALTGELF
>TRBJ2-7|TRBV5-6
ASRPNRDEQY
>TRBJ2-7|TRBV11-2
ASSPRSYEQY
>TRBJ1-1|TRBV27
ASILNGALNTEAF
>TRBJ1-5|TRBV6-2/TRBV6-3
ASSYSFRDPYSNQPQH
>TRBJ1-2|TRBV29-1
SVSAGNSYGYT
>TRBJ1-3|TRBV10-1
ASSGGHSGNTIY
>TRBJ2-7|TRBV7-2
ASSSPLRGGEQY
>TRBJ1-1|TRBV24-1
ATSNGGTEAF
>TRBJ1-1|TRBV6-5
ASRTYSEAF
>TRBJ1-6|TRBV5-6
ASSLGDINSPLH
>TRBJ2-7|TRBV6-5
ASRVGTGTYEQY
>TRBJ1-6|TRBV6-5
ASSYADMQNSPLH
>TRBJ2-5|TRBV30
AWSKPGIQETQY
>TRBJ1-1|TRBV19
ASSGYKGGTEAF